Listed here are 5 T cell receptor beta chains from one sample, sequenced in a study of T cell responses to AZD1222 COVID-19 vaccine. Data came from immunoSEQ multiplex PCR; TCRdb stores just in-frame clones and leaves some out. The table lists about 91,000 clones, more than 70% of them singletons. The source material was peripheral blood, sampled on day 0 of AZD1222 vaccination. The receptors here all came from an adult in good health.

The gene calls are TRBV4-3 and TRBJ1-3; no clear D. V lost 3 bases and J 5 bases, leaving 8 bases between the germline ends. Germline-derived CDR1 and CDR2 are LGHNA and YSLEER. The CDR3 runs to 13 residues. This CDR3 is CASSQGFRNTIYF. CDR3 nucleotide sequence: TGCGCCAGCAGCCAGGGGTTCCGAAACACCATATATTTT.

V is TRBV7-6 and J is TRBJ2-7; D not certain. Germline V CDR1 and CDR2: SGHVS, FNYEAQ. The CDR3 has 13 residues. V gave up 4 bases and J gave up 7 bases, with 14 bases separating them. The CDR3 region has the DNA TGTGCCAGCAGCTCCTCTCCCTTAGGGGAGCAGTACTTC. Amino acids: CASSSSPLGEQYF.

This chain connects TRBV19 to TRBJ1-2; 8 nucleotides agree with TRBD1. This CDR3 comprises 16 residues. CDR1 LNHDA and CDR2 SQIVND come from the germline V gene (reference sequence). V was clipped by 3 bases and J by 3 bases; unmatched bases: 9. The CDR3 sequence is CASSIAQGVFHYGYTF. The CDR3 DNA reads TGTGCCAGTAGTATCGCACAGGGGGTTTTTCACTATGGCTACACCTTC.

The chain has TRBV4-3 and TRBJ1-5; D is unclear. Germline loops: CDR1 LGHNA, CDR2 YSLEER. V lost 0 bases and J 4 bases, leaving 10 bases between the germline ends. The CDR3 spans 15 residues. The CDR3 loop is CASSQEWPFNQPQHF. The CDR3, as DNA: TGCGCCAGCAGCCAAGAGTGGCCTTTTAATCAGCCCCAGCATTTT.

V is TRBV19 and J is TRBJ1-1; 9 bases are a match to TRBD1. The V gene end was trimmed by 8 bases and the J gene end by 5 bases; junction bases not matched to a gene: 12. The CDR3 consists of 15 residues. From germline, CDR1 is LNHDA and CDR2 SQIVND (reference sequence). CDR3 sequence (DNA): TGTGCCAGTGGGAGGGACAGGGCCTCGAGGACTGAAGCTTTCTTT. Translating it yields CASGRDRASRTEAFF.